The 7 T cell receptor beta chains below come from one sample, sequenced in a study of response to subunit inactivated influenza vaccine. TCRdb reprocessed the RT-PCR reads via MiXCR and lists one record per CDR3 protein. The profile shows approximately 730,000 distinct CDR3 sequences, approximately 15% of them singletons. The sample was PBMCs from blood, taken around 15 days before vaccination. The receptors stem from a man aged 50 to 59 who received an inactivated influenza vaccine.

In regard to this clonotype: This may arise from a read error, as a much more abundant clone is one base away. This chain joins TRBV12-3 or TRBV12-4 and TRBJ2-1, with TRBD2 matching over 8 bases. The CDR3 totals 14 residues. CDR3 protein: CASGLGGSGNEQIF. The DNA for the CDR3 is TGTGCCAGCGGCCTTGGGGGTAGCGGGAATGAGCAGATCTTC.

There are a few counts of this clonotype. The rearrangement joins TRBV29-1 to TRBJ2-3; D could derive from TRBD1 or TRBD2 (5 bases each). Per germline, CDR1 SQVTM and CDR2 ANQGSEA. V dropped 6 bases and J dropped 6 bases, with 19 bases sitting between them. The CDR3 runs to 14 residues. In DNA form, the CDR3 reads TGCAGCGTGAGATCGGGACCGAGGCGGGATACGCAGTATTTT. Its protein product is CSVRSGPRRDTQYF.

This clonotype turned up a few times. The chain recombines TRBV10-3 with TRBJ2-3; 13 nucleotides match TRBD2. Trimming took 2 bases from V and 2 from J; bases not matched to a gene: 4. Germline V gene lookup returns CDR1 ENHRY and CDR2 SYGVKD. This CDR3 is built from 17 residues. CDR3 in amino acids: CAISEPGLAGNTDTQYF. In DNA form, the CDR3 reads TGTGCCATCAGTGAGCCGGGACTAGCGGGAAACACAGATACGCAGTATTTT.

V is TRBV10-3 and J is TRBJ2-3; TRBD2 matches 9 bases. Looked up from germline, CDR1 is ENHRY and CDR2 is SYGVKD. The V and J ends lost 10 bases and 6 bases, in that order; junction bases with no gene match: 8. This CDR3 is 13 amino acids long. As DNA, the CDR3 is TGTGCCAGCGCCGGGACTAGCAGTGATACGCAGTATTTT. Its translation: CASAGTSSDTQYF.

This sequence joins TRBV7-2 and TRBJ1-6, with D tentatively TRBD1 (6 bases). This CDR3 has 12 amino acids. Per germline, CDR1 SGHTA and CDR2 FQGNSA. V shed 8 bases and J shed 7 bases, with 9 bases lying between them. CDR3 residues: CASWQGNSPLHF. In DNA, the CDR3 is TGTGCCAGCTGGCAGGGGAATTCACCCCTCCACTTT. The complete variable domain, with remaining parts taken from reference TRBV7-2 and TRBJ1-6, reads GAGVSQSPSNKVTEKGKDVELRCDPISGHTALYWYRQSLGQGLEFLIYFQGNSAPDKSGLPSDRFSAERTGGSVSTLTIQRTQQEDSAVYLCASWQGNSPLHFGNGTRLTVT.

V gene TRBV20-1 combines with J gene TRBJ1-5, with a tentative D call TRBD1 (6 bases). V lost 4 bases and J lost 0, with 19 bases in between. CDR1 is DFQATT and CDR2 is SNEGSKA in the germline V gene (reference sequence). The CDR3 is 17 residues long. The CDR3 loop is CSAIEAARGTSNQPQHF. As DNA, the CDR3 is TGCAGTGCTATAGAGGCCGCCAGGGGTACTAGCAATCAGCCCCAGCATTTT.

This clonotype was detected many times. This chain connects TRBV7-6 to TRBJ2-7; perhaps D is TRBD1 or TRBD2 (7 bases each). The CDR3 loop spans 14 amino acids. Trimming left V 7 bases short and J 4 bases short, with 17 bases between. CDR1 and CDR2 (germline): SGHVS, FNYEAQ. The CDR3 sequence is CASTPGGGFYEQYF. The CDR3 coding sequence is TGTGCCAGCACCCCAGGGGGGGGCTTTTACGAGCAGTACTTC. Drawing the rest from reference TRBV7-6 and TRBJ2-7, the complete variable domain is GAGVSQSPRYKVTKRGQDVALRCDPISGHVSLYWYRQALGQGPEFLTYFNYEAQQDKSGLPNDRFSAERPEGSISTLTIQRTEQRDSAMYRCASTPGGGFYEQYFGPGTRLTVT.